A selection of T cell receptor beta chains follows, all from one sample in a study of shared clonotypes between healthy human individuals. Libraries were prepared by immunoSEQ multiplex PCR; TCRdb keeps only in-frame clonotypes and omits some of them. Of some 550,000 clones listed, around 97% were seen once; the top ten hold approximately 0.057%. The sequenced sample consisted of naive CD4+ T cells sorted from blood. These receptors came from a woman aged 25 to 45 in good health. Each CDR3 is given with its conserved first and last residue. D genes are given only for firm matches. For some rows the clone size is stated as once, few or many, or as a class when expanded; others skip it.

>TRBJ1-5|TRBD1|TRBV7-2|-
CASSLLGQGLGGDQPQHF
TGTGCCAGCAGCTTATTGGGACAGGGATTGGGTGGGGATCAGCCCCAGCATTTT
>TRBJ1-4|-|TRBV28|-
CASSLGRSEKLFF
TGTGCCAGCAGTTTGGGCAGGTCAGAAAAACTGTTTTTT
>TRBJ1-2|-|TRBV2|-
CASSGLYYGYTF
TGTGCCAGCAGTGGTCTCTACTATGGCTACACCTTC
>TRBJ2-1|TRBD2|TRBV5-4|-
CASSLGLAGSVYNEQFF
TGTGCCAGCAGCTTGGGGCTAGCGGGATCGGTCTACAATGAGCAGTTCTTC
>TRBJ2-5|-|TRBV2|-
CASMGGYQETQYF
TGTGCCAGCATGGGTGGATACCAAGAGACCCAGTACTTC
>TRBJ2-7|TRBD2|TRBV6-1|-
CASSVPLTSGRPYEQYF
TGTGCCAGCAGTGTTCCCCTGACTAGCGGGAGGCCCTACGAGCAGTACTTC
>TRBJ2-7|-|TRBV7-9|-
CASSVSGDEQYF
TGTGCCAGCAGCGTTTCAGGGGACGAGCAGTACTTC
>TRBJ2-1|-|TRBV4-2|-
CASSQELQNNEQFF
TGTGCCAGCAGCCAAGAGCTCCAGAACAATGAGCAGTTCTTC
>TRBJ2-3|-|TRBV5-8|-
CASSPGRVATDTQYF
TGTGCCAGCAGCCCCGGGCGGGTGGCCACAGATACGCAGTATTTT
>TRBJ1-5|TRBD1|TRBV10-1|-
CASGGGTGGLSDSNQPQHF
TGCGCCAGCGGCGGCGGGACAGGGGGCCTATCTGATAGCAATCAGCCCCAGCATTTT
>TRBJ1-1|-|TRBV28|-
CASKFDGSRTEAFF
TGTGCCAGCAAATTCGATGGGTCAAGGACTGAAGCTTTCTTT
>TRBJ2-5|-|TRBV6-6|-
CASTKQASGAQYF
TGTGCCAGCACAAAACAGGCCTCCGGGGCCCAGTACTTC
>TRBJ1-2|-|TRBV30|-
CAWSERIYGYTF
TGTGCCTGGAGTGAGCGGATCTATGGCTACACCTTC
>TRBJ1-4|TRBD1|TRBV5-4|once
CASSSGTGDATNEKLFF
TGTGCCAGCAGTTCCGGGACAGGGGATGCAACTAATGAAAAACTGTTTTTT
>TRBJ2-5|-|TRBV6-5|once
CASSYSPQYF
TGTGCCAGCAGTTATTCCCCCCAGTACTTC
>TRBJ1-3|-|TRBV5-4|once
CASSEDTGSGNTIYF
TGTGCCAGCAGCGAAGACACGGGCTCTGGAAACACCATATATTTT
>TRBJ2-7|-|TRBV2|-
CASIGLDGYEQYF
TGTGCCAGCATTGGACTTGATGGGTACGAGCAGTACTTC
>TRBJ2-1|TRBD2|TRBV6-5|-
CASNPAGGGRYEQFF
TGTGCCAGCAACCCAGCGGGGGGCGGTAGGTATGAGCAGTTCTTC
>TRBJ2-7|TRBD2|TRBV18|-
CASSPLRTSGAESEQYF
TGTGCCAGCTCACCACTTAGGACTAGCGGCGCGGAAAGCGAGCAGTACTTC
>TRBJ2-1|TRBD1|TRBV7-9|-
CASSFGDRVDEQFF
TGTGCCAGCAGCTTTGGGGACAGGGTCGATGAGCAGTTCTTC
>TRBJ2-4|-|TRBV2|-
CASGALAKNIQYF
TGTGCCAGCGGGGCGTTAGCCAAAAACATTCAGTACTTC
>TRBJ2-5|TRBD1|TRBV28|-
CASSSAGTAQETQYF
TGTGCCAGCAGTTCCGCCGGGACAGCCCAAGAGACCCAGTACTTC
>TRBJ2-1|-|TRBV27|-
CASSSSRSSYNEQFF
TGTGCCAGCAGTTCTAGCAGGAGCTCCTACAATGAGCAGTTCTTC
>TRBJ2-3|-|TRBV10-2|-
CASSESPGGTDTQYF
TGCGCCAGCAGTGAGTCTCCAGGGGGCACAGATACGCAGTATTTT
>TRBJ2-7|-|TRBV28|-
CASSRDTLTTYEQYF
TGTGCCAGCAGTCGGGACACCTTAACAACCTACGAGCAGTACTTC
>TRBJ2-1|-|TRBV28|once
CASSPHDGYNEQFF
TGTGCCAGCAGTCCACATGACGGGTACAATGAGCAGTTCTTC
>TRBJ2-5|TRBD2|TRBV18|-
CASSPRTSAQETQYF
TGTGCCAGCTCACCCCGGACTAGCGCTCAAGAGACCCAGTACTTC
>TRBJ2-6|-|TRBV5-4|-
CASSRPSSGANVLTF
TGTGCCAGCAGCCGACCGAGCTCTGGGGCCAACGTCCTGACTTTC
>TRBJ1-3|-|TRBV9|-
CASSVAQESGNTIYF
TGTGCCAGCAGCGTAGCTCAGGAATCTGGAAACACCATATATTTT